This T cell receptor (beta chain) was observed in a study of shared clonotypes between healthy human individuals. Overall study context: Donors were a couple of women and a few men aged 18 to 49.

Several immunoSEQ 96-well plates shared each subset's DNA, each plate a replicate. Sequencing used immunoSEQ multiplex PCR; TCRdb keeps in-frame clones, though not all of them. Altogether around 980,000 clones are present, about 84% being singletons, with the ten largest covering 0.5% to 0.65%. Study results and limitations: Sequencing depth was expected to influence donor clonotype sharing.

The CDR3 is made up of 14 amino acids. Per germline, CDR1 MNHEY and CDR2 SMNVEV (reference sequence). V was trimmed by 5 bases and J by 6 bases, leaving 14 bases between them. To note about this clone: What it binds is not known.

The chain couples TRBV27 to TRBJ1-5; D is possibly TRBD1 (6 bases). The sample was memory CD4+ T cells from PBMCs. Indicated subset: CD45RA-negative fraction. The source is a man aged 18-30 years in good health. Some clones in this sample may be carry-over from other donors' samples. Written as DNA, the CDR3 is TGTGCCAGCAGTCGGAGGGGGATTGGTCAGCCCCAGCATTTT. Its translation: CASSRRGIGQPQHF.